This T cell receptor beta chain was recovered during a study of T-cell reconstitution after alpha-beta-depleted transplantation in children. Findings and caveats of the study: Expanded graft clones numbering several hundred reportedly gave rise to alpha-beta T cells about two months after transplant. After transplant, high TCRbeta diversity at day 60 in some patients arose from surviving recipient T cells and thymic progenitors. Newly generated T cells supplied most T-cell counts and diversity one year post-transplant.

This CDR3 has 15 amino acids. Germline lookup yields CDR1 MDHEN and CDR2 SYDVKM. V gave up 7 bases and J gave up 8 bases; unmatched junction bases: 9. The sample holds many counts of this clonotype. Its antigen is not known. Preparation of the TCRbeta library used unique molecular identifiers. A single record per CDR3 protein comes from TCRdb applying MiXCR to the PCR reads. The table lists about 200,000 distinct CDR3 sequences, approximately 6.8% of them singletons, with under 5% in the top ten. The rearrangement links TRBV28 to TRBJ2-1, with TRBD1 matching over 12 bases. Material: PBMCs, obtained before TCRalphabeta/CD19-depleted stem cell transplant. The sequence came from a girl under three years old with combined immunodeficiency, due to receive a stem cell transplant. Written as DNA, the CDR3 is TGTGCCAGCACCTTGGGACAGGGGGCGCAGGATGAGCAGTTCTTC. Protein: CASTLGQGAQDEQFF.